What follows describes a single TCR beta chain. The antigen remains undetermined. Sequencing used immunoSEQ multiplex PCR; TCRdb keeps in-frame clones, though not all of them. This table holds about 2.3 million clones, 85% to 95% found once. This record comes from a study of shared clonotypes between healthy human individuals. Per the germline V gene, CDR1 is SNHLY and CDR2 is FYNNEI. Deletions cut 8 bases from V and 5 bases from J, with 14 bases between. This CDR3 contains 13 residues. Study-wide findings and caveats: Naive CD4 clonotype sharing across several donors was about 5%.

The chain couples TRBV2 to TRBJ2-3; D is possibly TRBD1 (6 bases). The TCR originated in a man between 18 and 35 years old in good health. Some clones in this sample may be carry-over from other donors' samples. The sequencing sample was made of naive CD4+ T cells from PBMCs. Subset here: CD45RA+ positively selected. The CDR3 bases are TGTGCCAGCTCCGAAGGGGGTCTAGATACGCAGTATTTT. Translated, it gives CASSEGGLDTQYF.